This T cell receptor (beta chain) emerged from a study of blood T cell repertoires in COVID-19. Study-wide background: Italy, Spain and the United States were the sources of the convalescent and acute COVID-19 samples. PBMCs, B-cell-depleted T cells, or T cells were the source of the cDNA or gDNA that made up the material.

CDR3 size: 15 residues. The ends were cut back, 2 bases at V and 1 base at J, with 10 bases in the middle. In germline, CDR1 is SGHTA, CDR2 FQGTGA. The authors' processing: Using reference gene primer amplification, nucleated cell counts were estimated. Generated by immunoSEQ multiplex PCR, the TCRdb table keeps only in-frame clones and is missing some. That table furnishes V, J and clone size, whereas the DNA furnished D and trimming. The table includes roughly 88,000 clones, roughly 76% detected once. The TCR comes from a woman of 80 years or more with active or convalescent COVID-19. Sequencing input: peripheral blood. The J gene is TRBJ2-3, the V gene TRBV7-3, with D possibly matching TRBD1 (5 bases). CDR3 protein: CASSLLGRGTDTQYF. The CDR3 nucleotides read TGTGCCAGCAGCTTATTGGGGCGCGGCACAGATACGCAGTATTTT.